This T cell receptor beta chain comes out of a study of human T cells and chemical hapten exposure. About the research overall: Subjects had 2% DPC placed on roughly 2 cm by roughly 2 cm of upper inner arm skin for sensitization. Overall study findings and caveats: In comparison with controls, expanded TCRs gave rise to a significantly larger number of large CDR3 similarity clusters.

TCRdb processed the RACE reads anew with MiXCR; each CDR3 protein has one entry. The sample includes more than 250,000 distinct CDR3 sequences, roughly 7.4% of them seen just once. As to this clonotype: No antigen is known for it.

Trimming took off 4 bases at V and 1 base at J, with 22 bases between the two ends. The germline CDR1 and CDR2 sequences are DFQATT and SNEGSKA (reference sequence). This CDR3 contains 17 residues. As for time point: pre-sensitization, week 0. Treatment given: therapeutic diphenylcyclopropenone sensitization with weekly scalp DPC. The study drew its donors from alopecia patients who were 18 to 70 years old and suitable for DPC. Sample: whole blood, taken in connection with sensitization to the hapten diphenylcyclopropenone (DPC). The receptor was derived from a man aged 18 to 29 with alopecia areata. Some clones in this sample may be carry-over from other donors' samples. The J gene is TRBJ1-1, the V gene TRBV20-1; a weak D match, TRBD1 (6 bases). The CDR3: CSAIPWQGRWRNTEAFF. The CDR3 DNA is TGCAGTGCTATACCGTGGCAGGGGAGGTGGAGGAACACTGAAGCTTTCTTT.